Following are 27 T cell receptor beta chains from one sample sequenced in a study of blood T cell repertoires in COVID-19. Using immunoSEQ multiplex PCR, the repertoire was profiled, and TCRdb retains in-frame clones only, with some absent. The table lists about 59,000 clones, less than 75% of them singletons, with roughly 18% in the top ten. Material: peripheral blood. Receptor source: a woman aged 45-65 years with active or convalescent COVID-19.

This chain joins TRBV9 and TRBJ2-3; D is undetermined. Germline CDR1 and CDR2: SGDLS and YYNGEE. This CDR3 region has 14 residues. Trimming stripped 1 base from V and 1 base from J, with 7 bases between. CDR3 DNA: TGTGCCAGCAGCGTAAGCACTGGCACAGATACGCAGTATTTT. The encoded protein is CASSVSTGTDTQYF.

The table lists this clone with a few counts. This chain links TRBV6-5 with TRBJ2-7; the D is unclear. Trimming shortened V by 5 bases and J by 1 base, and 9 bases separated the two germline ends. Germline V gene data show CDR1 as MNHEY and CDR2 as SVGAGI. The CDR3 extends over 13 amino acids. CDR3 sequence: CASSRSRSYEQYF. CDR3 DNA sequence: TGTGCCAGCAGTCGGTCCCGATCCTACGAGCAGTACTTC.

This chain links TRBV5-1 with TRBJ2-3; 7 nucleotides agree with TRBD1. With V trimmed by 0 bases and J by 4 bases, 5 bases remained unmatched. CDR3 length: 15 residues. Germline CDR1 SGHRS, CDR2 YFSETQ. The CDR3 protein is CASSLGQGTADTQYF. The CDR3 DNA reads TGCGCCAGCAGCTTGGGACAGGGTACGGCAGATACGCAGTATTTT.

The rearrangement links TRBV27 to TRBJ1-5; D unclear. Germline values: CDR1 MNHEY, CDR2 SMNVEV (reference sequence). CDR3 length: 13 residues. V dropped 2 bases and J dropped 4 bases, with 6 bases sitting between them. The CDR3 sequence: CASSLRGNQPQHF. The CDR3 bases are TGTGCCAGCAGTTTACGCGGAAATCAGCCCCAGCATTTT.

As DNA, the CDR3 is TGTGCCAGCAGCTTAGAGCAGGGTCACTACACCTTC. Protein product: CASSLEQGHYTF. This rearrangement joins TRBV7-9 to TRBJ1-2, with a possible D match to TRBD1 (5 bases). In germline, CDR1 is SEHNR, CDR2 FQNEAQ (reference sequence). Deletions cut 1 base from V and 10 bases from J, with 10 bases between. CDR3 length: 12 residues.

The chain links TRBV5-6 to TRBJ1-5; 7 nucleotides line up with TRBD1. V gave up 3 bases and J gave up 7 bases; unmatched junction bases: 13. CDR3 length: 16 residues. The germline V gene encodes CDR1 SGHDT and CDR2 YYEEEE. CDR3 sequence (DNA): TGTGCCAGCAGCTGGGGAAGACAGGGTCGGACGCAGCCCCAGCATTTT. This encodes CASSWGRQGRTQPQHF.

The chain recombines TRBV7-9 with TRBJ1-4, with 9 positions matching TRBD1. The V gene end was trimmed by 5 bases and the J gene end by 6 bases; junction bases not matched to a gene: 7. Per the germline V gene, CDR1 is SEHNR and CDR2 is FQNEAQ (reference sequence). The CDR3 is 15 amino acids. Written as DNA, the CDR3 is TGTGCCAGCAGCCTACAGGGGGCCGGCTATGAAAAACTGTTTTTT. This translates into CASSLQGAGYEKLFF.

The V call is TRBV28, the J call TRBJ1-3; D is unresolved. The CDR3 has 14 residues. Germline CDR1 MDHEN, CDR2 SYDVKM. Trimming removed 2 bases at V and 4 bases at J, with 9 bases between. The CDR3 here is CASSLAGNGNTIYF. CDR3 sequence (DNA): TGTGCCAGCAGTTTAGCGGGGAACGGAAACACCATATATTTT.

The chain couples TRBV5-1 to TRBJ1-1; D not certain. Per the germline V gene, CDR1 is SGHRS and CDR2 is YFSETQ. Trimming removed 0 bases at V and 0 bases at J, with 6 bases between. CDR3 length equals 14 residues. In DNA form, the CDR3 reads TGCGCCAGCAGCTTGGTGGCAGTGAACACTGAAGCTTTCTTT. It translates to CASSLVAVNTEAFF.

The chain combines TRBV2 with TRBJ2-7, with 9 nucleotides matching TRBD1. CDR3 length: 14 residues. After removal of 10 bases from V and 4 bases from J, the junction contained 11 bases not matched to a gene. Looked up from germline, CDR1 is SNHLY and CDR2 is FYNNEI. CDR3 loop: CAKTKTGQGYEQYF. The CDR3 nucleotides are TGTGCCAAAACAAAAACGGGACAGGGTTACGAGCAGTACTTC.

This chain uses TRBV7-8 with TRBJ1-5; D not resolved. CDR3 length: 15 amino acids. Germline V gene sequence: CDR1 SGHVS, CDR2 FQNEAQ. V was cut by 2 bases and J by 4 bases, with 12 bases left in between. The chain's CDR3 is CASSLSTGRNQPQHF. As DNA, the CDR3 is TGTGCCAGCAGCTTAAGTACGGGTCGTAATCAGCCCCAGCATTTT.

This rearrangement joins TRBV5-4 to TRBJ2-1; the match to TRBD2 covers 9 bases. Germline lookup yields CDR1 SGHNT and CDR2 YYREEE (reference sequence). This CDR3 has 15 amino acids. The V gene end was trimmed by 0 bases and the J gene end by 5 bases; junction bases not matched to a gene: 3. Here the CDR3 reads CASSLGLAEHNEQFF. In DNA form, the CDR3 reads TGTGCCAGCAGCTTGGGACTAGCGGAACACAATGAGCAGTTCTTC.

The rearrangement joins TRBV30 to TRBJ1-2; 11 bases fit TRBD1. Per the germline V gene, CDR1 is GTSNPN and CDR2 is SVGIG (reference sequence). CDR3 length: 18 residues. Unmatched junction bases numbered 19, after V lost 4 bases and J lost 6 bases. The CDR3 is CAWTPPPVWDRGTDGYTF. The CDR3, as DNA: TGTGCCTGGACGCCCCCCCCCGTCTGGGACAGGGGGACCGATGGCTACACCTTC.

This clone was observed a handful of times. The V gene is TRBV3-1 (or the pseudogene TRBV3-2), the J gene TRBJ2-3; D is unclear. Germline CDR1 and CDR2: LGHDT and YNNKEL (reference sequence). Trimming shortened V by 0 bases and J by 1 base, and 11 bases separated the two germline ends. The length of the CDR3 is 16 residues. CDR3 in DNA: TGTGCCAGCAGCCAAGATAGGATAGCCCGCACAGATACGCAGTATTTT. Protein sequence: CASSQDRIARTDTQYF.

The chain links TRBV14 to TRBJ2-7, with a weak D call TRBD2 (6 bases). Germline V gives CDR1 SGHDN, CDR2 FVKESK. The ends were cut back, 0 bases at V and 5 bases at J, with 14 bases in the middle. The CDR3 has 15 residues. The CDR3 coding sequence is TGTGCCAGCAGCCAAGAGGGGTGGGAGGCCCACGAGCAGTACTTC. Translating gives CASSQEGWEAHEQYF.

The chain joins TRBV2 to TRBJ2-3; no firm D call. The V and J ends lost 7 bases and 3 bases respectively, with 5 bases between them. The length of the CDR3 is 11 residues. Germline CDR1 reads SNHLY; CDR2 reads FYNNEI. DNA of the CDR3: TGTGCCAGCACCAGAACAGATACGCAGTATTTT. Its protein product is CASTRTDTQYF.

The rearrangement links TRBV2 to TRBJ2-7, with a tentative D call TRBD1 (5 bases). The CDR3 has 13 amino acids. V lost 6 bases and J 5 bases, leaving 14 bases between the germline ends. The V gene's germline CDR1 is SNHLY and CDR2 FYNNEI. The CDR3 DNA follows: TGTGCCAGCAGCACCGACAGTCCCCACGAGCAGTACTTC. This gives the protein CASSTDSPHEQYF.

The chain uses TRBV14 and TRBJ2-3; 7 bases map to TRBD2. V trimming: 0 bases; J trimming: 1 base; junction bases outside the gene matches: 4. Germline CDR1 and CDR2: SGHDN and FVKESK. The CDR3 has 16 residues. Written as DNA, the CDR3 is TGTGCCAGCAGCCAAGATTGGGACTACCGCACAGATACGCAGTATTTT. This gives the protein CASSQDWDYRTDTQYF.

V is TRBV30 and J is TRBJ2-4; 7 bases align to TRBD1. CDR1 GTSNPN and CDR2 SVGIG come from the germline V gene (reference sequence). The CDR3 is 13 amino acids. The junction had 3 bases not matched to a gene; V was cut back by 0 bases and J by 7 bases. The CDR3 DNA sequence: TGTGCCTGGAGTGTAGGGGGACAGAACATTCAGTACTTC. It codes for CAWSVGGQNIQYF.

With regard to this clone: This sample includes further DNA sequences coding for the same CDR3. The rearrangement joins TRBV15 to TRBJ2-7; a possible D gene is TRBD2 (5 bases). This CDR3 region has 14 residues. Germline-derived CDR1 and CDR2 are LNHNV and YYDKDF (reference sequence). V lost 2 bases to trimming and J lost 0 bases, with 8 bases between them. The CDR3 DNA sequence: TGTGCCACCAGCAGAACGGGGAGCTCCTACGAGCAGTACTTC. Translation: CATSRTGSSYEQYF.

This chain connects TRBV3-1 (or the pseudogene TRBV3-2) to TRBJ2-7; possibly TRBD1 for D (5 bases). Germline values: CDR1 LGHDT, CDR2 YNNKEL (reference sequence). V was pared by 4 bases and J by 6 bases, with 7 bases between. This CDR3 region has 11 residues. Here the CDR3 reads CASSRGGEQYF. The CDR3 region has the DNA TGTGCCAGCAGCCGGGGCGGCGAGCAGTACTTC.

This chain uses TRBV7-9 with TRBJ2-7, with D perhaps TRBD1 (8 bases). Germline V lookup: CDR1 SEHNR, CDR2 FQNEAQ (reference sequence). This CDR3 is built from 15 residues. Deletions cut 5 bases from V and 5 bases from J, with 19 bases between. The CDR3 loop is CASSTGQGLRNEQYF. CDR3 DNA sequence: TGTGCCAGCAGCACTGGACAGGGACTAAGGAACGAGCAGTACTTC.

This clone is a singleton in its sample. CDR3 loop: CASRPGDITGELFF. CDR3 nucleotide sequence: TGTGCCAGCCGCCCTGGGGACATCACCGGGGAGCTGTTTTTT. V gene TRBV28 combines with J gene TRBJ2-2, with D possibly being TRBD1 (6 bases). CDR3 size: 14 residues. Germline lookup yields CDR1 MDHEN and CDR2 SYDVKM. Trimming pared 8 bases from V and 4 bases from J, leaving 14 bases between. The full variable domain, rest sourced from reference TRBV28 and TRBJ2-2, is DVKVTQSSRYLVKRTGEKVFLECVQDMDHENMFWYRQDPGLGLRLIYFSYDVKMKEKGDIPEGYSVSREKKERFSLILESASTNQTSMYLCASRPGDITGELFFGEGSRLTVL.

The chain recombines TRBV10-3 with TRBJ1-3, with D maybe TRBD1 (5 bases). The length of the CDR3 is 11 residues. Germline V lookup: CDR1 ENHRY, CDR2 SYGVKD. V lost 3 bases to trimming and J lost 8 bases, with 5 bases between them. The CDR3 reads CAISDRDTIYF. CDR3 bases: TGTGCCATCAGTGACAGGGACACCATATATTTT.

V gene TRBV27 combines with J gene TRBJ2-2, with TRBD2 matching 7 bases. Unmatched junction bases numbered 10, after V lost 0 bases and J lost 3 bases. The CDR3 is 18 amino acids. In germline, CDR1 is MNHEY, CDR2 SMNVEV (reference sequence). In nucleotides, the CDR3 is TGTGCCAGCAGTTTATCAGGGCGGGGGTACCTGGACACCGGGGAGCTGTTTTTT. It yields the protein CASSLSGRGYLDTGELFF.

The DNA for the CDR3 is TGTGCCAGCAGTAACACCGGACAGGGAAGGGAGACCCAGTACTTC. Amino acids: CASSNTGQGRETQYF. The rearrangement uses TRBV25-1 and TRBJ2-5, with 8 bases lining up with TRBD1. The junction had 10 bases not matched to a gene; V was cut back by 5 bases and J by 5 bases. The CDR3 sequence is 15 residues long. The V gene's germline CDR1 is MGHDK and CDR2 SYGVNS.

This clone turned up a few times. This chain links TRBV11-3 with TRBJ2-1, with 7 nucleotides matching TRBD2. The junction had 3 bases not matched to a gene; V was cut back by 5 bases and J by 2 bases. CDR3 size: 14 residues. Germline assignment: CDR1 SGHNT and CDR2 YENEEA. The CDR3: CASSVGGAYNEQFF. CDR3 bases: TGTGCCAGCAGCGTGGGGGGGGCCTACAATGAGCAGTTCTTC.